This T cell receptor beta chain was retrieved from a study of T cell clonotyping in hematopoietic cell transplantation. Notes on the study in general: CD4 and CD8 repertoire contributions could not be separated without sorting. Few recipient clonotypes overlapped donors; over 95% were de novo at given depth. Recipient TCR diversity dropped after transplant; expanded clonotypes rose from day 30 to 180.

CDR3 size: 13 residues. CDR1 is SEHNR and CDR2 is FQNEAQ in the germline V gene (reference sequence). Trimming took off 11 bases at V and 2 bases at J, with 15 bases between the two ends. Samples: about 28 days before transplant, then days 30, 100 and 180 after. Clones were sequenced by immunoSEQ multiplex PCR, and TCRdb holds only the in-frame ones, with some missing. This sample has several thousand clones, with roughly nine tenths found just once. With respect to this clone: Its antigen is unidentified.

This sequence joins TRBV7-9 and TRBJ2-5; perhaps TRBD2 as D (5 bases). This sequence was found in a female patient aged 50-59 years who had an allogeneic stem cell transplant from an unrelated donor, so the T cells may come from the graft donor. Some clones in this sample may be carry-over from other donors' samples. The input for sequencing was peripheral blood mononuclear cells, taken 180 days after allogeneic stem cell transplant. CDR3 DNA: TGTGCCTCCGACCCAGCGGATCAAGAGACCCAGTACTTC. Its protein product is CASDPADQETQYF.